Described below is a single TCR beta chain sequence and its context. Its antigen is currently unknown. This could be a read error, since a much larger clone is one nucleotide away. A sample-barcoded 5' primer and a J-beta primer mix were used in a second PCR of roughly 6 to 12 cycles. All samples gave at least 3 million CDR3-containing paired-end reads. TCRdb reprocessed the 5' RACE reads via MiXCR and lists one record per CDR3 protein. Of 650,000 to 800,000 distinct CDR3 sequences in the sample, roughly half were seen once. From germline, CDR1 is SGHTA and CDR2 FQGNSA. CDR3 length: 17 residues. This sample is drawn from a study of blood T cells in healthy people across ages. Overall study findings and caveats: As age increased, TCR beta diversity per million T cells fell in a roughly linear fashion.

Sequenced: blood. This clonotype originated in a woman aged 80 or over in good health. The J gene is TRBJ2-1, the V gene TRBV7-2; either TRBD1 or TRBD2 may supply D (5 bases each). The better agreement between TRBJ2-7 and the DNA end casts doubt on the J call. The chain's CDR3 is CASSLAEWGNSYNEQYF. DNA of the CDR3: TGTGCCAGCAGCTTAGCCGAGTGGGGGAACTCCTACAATGAGCAGTACTTC.